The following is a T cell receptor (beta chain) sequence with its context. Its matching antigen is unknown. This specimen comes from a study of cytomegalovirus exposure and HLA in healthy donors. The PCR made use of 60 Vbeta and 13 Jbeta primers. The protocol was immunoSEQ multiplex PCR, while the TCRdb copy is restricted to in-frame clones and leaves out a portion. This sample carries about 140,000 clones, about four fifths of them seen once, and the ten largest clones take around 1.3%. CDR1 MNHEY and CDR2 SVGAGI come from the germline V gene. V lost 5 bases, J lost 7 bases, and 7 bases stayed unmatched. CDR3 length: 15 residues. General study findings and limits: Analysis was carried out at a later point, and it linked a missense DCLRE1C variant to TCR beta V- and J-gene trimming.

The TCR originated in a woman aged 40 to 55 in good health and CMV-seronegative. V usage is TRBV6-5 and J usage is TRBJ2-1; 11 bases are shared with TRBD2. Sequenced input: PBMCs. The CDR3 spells CASSTGTSGLNEQFF. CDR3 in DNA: TGTGCCAGCAGTACCGGGACTAGCGGCCTGAATGAGCAGTTCTTC.